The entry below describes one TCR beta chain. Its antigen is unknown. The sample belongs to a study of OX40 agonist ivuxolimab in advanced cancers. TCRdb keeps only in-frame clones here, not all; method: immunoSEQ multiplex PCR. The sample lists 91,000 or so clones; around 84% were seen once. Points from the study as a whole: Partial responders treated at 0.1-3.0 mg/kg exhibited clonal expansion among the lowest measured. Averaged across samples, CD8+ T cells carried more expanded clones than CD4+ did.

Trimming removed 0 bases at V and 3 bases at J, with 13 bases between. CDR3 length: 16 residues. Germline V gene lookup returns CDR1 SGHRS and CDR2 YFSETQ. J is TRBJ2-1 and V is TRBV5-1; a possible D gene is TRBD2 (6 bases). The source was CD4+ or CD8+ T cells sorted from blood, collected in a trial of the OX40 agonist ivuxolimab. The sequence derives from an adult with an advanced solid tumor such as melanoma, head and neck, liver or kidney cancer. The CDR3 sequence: CASSLVAGIVYNEQFF. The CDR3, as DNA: TGCGCCAGCAGCTTGGTGGCGGGAATTGTCTACAATGAGCAGTTCTTC.